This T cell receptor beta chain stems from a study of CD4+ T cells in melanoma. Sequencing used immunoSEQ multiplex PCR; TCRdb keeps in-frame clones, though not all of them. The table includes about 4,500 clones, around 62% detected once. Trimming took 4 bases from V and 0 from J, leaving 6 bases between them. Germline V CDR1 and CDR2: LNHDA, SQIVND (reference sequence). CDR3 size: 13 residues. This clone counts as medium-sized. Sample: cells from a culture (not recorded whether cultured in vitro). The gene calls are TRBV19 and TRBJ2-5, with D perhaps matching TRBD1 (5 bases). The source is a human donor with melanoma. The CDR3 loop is CASSTGNQETQYF. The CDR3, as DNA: TGTGCCAGTAGTACAGGGAACCAAGAGACCCAGTACTTC.